These 5 T cell receptor beta chains were all obtained from the same sample, sequenced in a study of Graves' ophthalmopathy and Graves' hyperthyroidism (dated by TCRdb to the late 2010s). The run used an Illumina HiSeq 2000. For repertoire sequencing, the TCR beta CDR3 regions were amplified from RNA transcripts. The first round of RT-PCR was done with HTBI primers and the Qiagen OneStep RT-PCR kit, and was followed by a second round of multiplex PCR, then size selection and purification. The raw public reads went through TCRdb reprocessing: fastp at Q25, MiXCR clone calling, in-frame beta chains kept. Every CDR3 protein is listed once, alongside the most common genes and DNA of its rows. The sample has some 1.1 million distinct CDR3 sequences on record, less than 45% of them singletons. Of the sample, over 8.5% falls within the top ten clones. Sequenced sample: peripheral blood or thyroid tissue (not recorded which). These receptors all come from an adult man with Graves' hyperthyroidism.

This chain uses TRBV19 with TRBJ2-7; 11 nucleotides line up with TRBD2. The DNA end lines up better with TRBJ2-1; the J call may be wrong. The CDR3 has 14 amino acids. Germline CDR1 and CDR2: LNHDA and SQIVND (reference sequence). The CDR3 region has the DNA TGTGCCAGTGCCCCGGGGACTAGCGGCAATGAGCAGTTCTTC. Amino acids: CASAPGTSGNEQFF.

This clonotype was observed a few times. The chain carries TRBV5-1 and TRBJ1-5; no reliable D call. CDR1 and CDR2 from the germline V gene are SGHRS and YFSETQ. V lost 7 bases and J 6 bases, leaving 14 bases between the germline ends. This CDR3 contains 13 residues. The CDR3 DNA is TGCGCCAGCCGCCCAACCATTGGTCAGCCCCAGCATTTT. This codes for CASRPTIGQPQHF.

This chain uses TRBV6-1 with TRBJ2-5; no firm D call. CDR1 is MNHNS, CDR2 SASEGT, per germline. V dropped 3 bases and J dropped 0 bases, with 5 bases sitting between them. This CDR3 contains 13 residues. CDR3 protein: CASSEFYQETQYF. In nucleotides, the CDR3 is TGTGCCAGCAGTGAGTTTTACCAAGAGACCCAGTACTTC.

The CDR3 sequence: CASSSGAATGELFF. The CDR3 DNA follows: TGTGCCAGCAGTTCAGGAGCGGCCACCGGGGAGCTGTTTTTT. This chain uses TRBV7-9 with TRBJ2-2; tentative D call: TRBD2 (5 bases). Germline V lookup: CDR1 SEHNR, CDR2 FQNEAQ (reference sequence). CDR3 length: 14 residues. Trimming removed 6 bases at V and 4 bases at J, with 12 bases between.

This clonotype came up many times. This chain uses TRBV10-3 with TRBJ2-2; possible D gene TRBD2, 6 bases. CDR1 is ENHRY, CDR2 SYGVKD, per germline. Trimming left V 2 bases short and J 4 bases short, with 11 bases between. CDR3 length: 15 amino acids. DNA for the CDR3: TGTGCCATCAGTGAGGGTATTAGCGGCACCGGGGAGCTGTTTTTT. Translation gives CAISEGISGTGELFF.